The sequence of this T cell receptor (beta chain) was determined in a study of blood T cell repertoires in COVID-19. Study background: The origin of the acute and convalescent COVID-19 samples was the United States, Italy and Spain. Nucleic acid was either cDNA or gDNA, and it came from T cells, B-cell-depleted T cells, or PBMCs.

Original processing methods: Scientists estimated how many nucleated cells there were by amplifying reference gene primers. Profiling relied on immunoSEQ multiplex PCR, and the TCRdb table lists in-frame clones only, not all of them. V and J calls and clone size are as listed in that table; D and trimming were resolved from the DNA. The table lists 70,000 to 95,000 clones, just under 80% of them singletons. Germline CDR1 is MNHEY and CDR2 is SMNVEV (reference sequence). V lost 5 bases to trimming and J lost 0 bases; unmatched junction nucleotides: 7. CDR3 length equals 17 residues. The sample was peripheral blood. The TCR was taken from a human donor in a cohort sampled during active COVID-19. This chain connects TRBV27 to TRBJ2-1, with 10 bases fitting TRBD1. As DNA, the CDR3 is TGTGCCAGCAGTCCTCGGACAGGGGGGAGCTCCTACAATGAGCAGTTCTTC. It yields the protein CASSPRTGGSSYNEQFF.